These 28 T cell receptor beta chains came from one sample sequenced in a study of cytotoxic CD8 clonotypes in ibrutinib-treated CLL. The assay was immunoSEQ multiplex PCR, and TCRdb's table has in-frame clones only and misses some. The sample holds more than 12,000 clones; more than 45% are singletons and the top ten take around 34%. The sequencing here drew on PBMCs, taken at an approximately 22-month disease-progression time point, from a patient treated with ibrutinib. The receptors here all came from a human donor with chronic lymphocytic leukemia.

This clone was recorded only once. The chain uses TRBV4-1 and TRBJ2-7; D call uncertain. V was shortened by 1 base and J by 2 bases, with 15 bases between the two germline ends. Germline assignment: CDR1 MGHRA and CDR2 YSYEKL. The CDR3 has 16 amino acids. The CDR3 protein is CASSQGSTYTTYEQYF. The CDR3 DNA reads TGCGCCAGCAGCCAAGGTTCGACTTACACAACCTACGAGCAGTACTTC.

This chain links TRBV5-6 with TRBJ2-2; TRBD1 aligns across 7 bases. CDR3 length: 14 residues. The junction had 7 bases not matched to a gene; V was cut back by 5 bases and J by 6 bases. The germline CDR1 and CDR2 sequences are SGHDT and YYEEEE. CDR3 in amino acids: CASRIGGGSGELFF. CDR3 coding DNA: TGTGCCAGCAGGATAGGGGGCGGGTCCGGGGAGCTGTTTTTT.

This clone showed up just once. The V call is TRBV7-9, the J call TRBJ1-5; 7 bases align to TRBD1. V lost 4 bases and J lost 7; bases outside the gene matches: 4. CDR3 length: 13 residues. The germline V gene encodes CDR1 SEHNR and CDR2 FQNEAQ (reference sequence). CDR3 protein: CASSSTGRQPQHF. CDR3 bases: TGTGCCAGCAGCTCGACAGGGAGACAGCCCCAGCATTTT.

As DNA, the CDR3 is TGTGCCAGCAGCTTGGACCGATATGGCTACACCTTC. This encodes CASSLDRYGYTF. The chain couples TRBV7-9 to TRBJ1-2; D uncertain. The CDR3 totals 12 residues. CDR1 and CDR2 from the germline V gene are SEHNR and FQNEAQ (reference sequence). V was clipped by 3 bases and J by 5 bases, with 7 bases between them.

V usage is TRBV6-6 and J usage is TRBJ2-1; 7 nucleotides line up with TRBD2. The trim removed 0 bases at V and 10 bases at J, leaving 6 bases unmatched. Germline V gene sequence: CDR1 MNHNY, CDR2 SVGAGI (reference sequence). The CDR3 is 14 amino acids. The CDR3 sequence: CASSYSTGTTEQFF. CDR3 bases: TGTGCCAGCAGTTACTCGACGGGGACTACCGAGCAGTTCTTC.

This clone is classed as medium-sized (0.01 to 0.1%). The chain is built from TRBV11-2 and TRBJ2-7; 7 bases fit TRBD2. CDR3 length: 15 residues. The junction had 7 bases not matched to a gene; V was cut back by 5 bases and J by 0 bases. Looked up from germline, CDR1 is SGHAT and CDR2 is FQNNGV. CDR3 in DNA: TGTGCCAGCAGCCATCCCTGGGACTACTCCTACGAGCAGTACTTC. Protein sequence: CASSHPWDYSYEQYF. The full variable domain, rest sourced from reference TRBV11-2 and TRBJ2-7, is EAGVAQSPRYKIIEKRQSVAFWCNPISGHATLYWYQQILGQGPKLLIQFQNNGVVDDSQLPKDRFSAERLKGVDSTLKIQPAKLEDSAVYLCASSHPWDYSYEQYFGPGTRLTVT.

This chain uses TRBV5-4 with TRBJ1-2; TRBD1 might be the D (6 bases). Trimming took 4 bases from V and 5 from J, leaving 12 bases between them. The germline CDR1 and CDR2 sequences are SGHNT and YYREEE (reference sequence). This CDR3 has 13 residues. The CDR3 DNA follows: TGTGCCAGCAGCAAGGGGGGAGGATATGGCTACACCTTC. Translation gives CASSKGGGYGYTF.

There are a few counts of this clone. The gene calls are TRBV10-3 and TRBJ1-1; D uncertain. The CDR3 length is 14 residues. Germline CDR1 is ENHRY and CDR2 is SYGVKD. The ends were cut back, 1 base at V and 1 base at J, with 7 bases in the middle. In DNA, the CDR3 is TGTGCCATCAGTGAGTACCATGGGAACACTGAAGCTTTCTTT. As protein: CAISEYHGNTEAFF.

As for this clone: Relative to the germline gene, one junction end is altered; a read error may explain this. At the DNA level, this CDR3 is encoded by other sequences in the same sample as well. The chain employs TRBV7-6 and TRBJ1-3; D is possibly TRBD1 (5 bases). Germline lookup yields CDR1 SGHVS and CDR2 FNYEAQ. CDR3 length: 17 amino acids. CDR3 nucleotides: TGTGCCAGTAGCTTAAGGTTACTGGGACTCGCAGGAAACACCATATATTTT. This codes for CASSLRLLGLAGNTIYF.

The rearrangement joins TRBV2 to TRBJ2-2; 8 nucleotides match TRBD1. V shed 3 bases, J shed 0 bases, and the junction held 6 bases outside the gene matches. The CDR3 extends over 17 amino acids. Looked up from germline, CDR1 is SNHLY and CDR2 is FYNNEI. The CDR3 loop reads CASSDDPGQANTGELFF. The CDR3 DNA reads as TGTGCCAGCAGTGACGATCCGGGACAGGCGAACACCGGGGAGCTGTTTTTT.

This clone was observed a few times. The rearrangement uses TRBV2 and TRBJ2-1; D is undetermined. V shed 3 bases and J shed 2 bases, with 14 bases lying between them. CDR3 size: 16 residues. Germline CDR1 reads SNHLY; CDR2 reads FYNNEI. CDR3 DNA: TGTGCCAGCAGTGATGTATACAGCACAACCTACAATGAGCAGTTCTTC. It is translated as CASSDVYSTTYNEQFF.

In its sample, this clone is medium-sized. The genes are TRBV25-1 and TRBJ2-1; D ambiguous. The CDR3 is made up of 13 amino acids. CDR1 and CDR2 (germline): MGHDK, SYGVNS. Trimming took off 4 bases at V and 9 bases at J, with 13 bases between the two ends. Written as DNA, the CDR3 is TGTGCCAGCAGTGCATACCGAGGTCTTGAGCAGTTCTTC. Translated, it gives CASSAYRGLEQFF. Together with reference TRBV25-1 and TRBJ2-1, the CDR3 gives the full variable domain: EADIYQTPRYLVIGTGKKITLECSQTMGHDKMYWYQQDPGMELHLIHYSYGVNSTEKGDLSSESTVSRIRTEHFPLTLESARPSHTSQYLCASSAYRGLEQFFGPGTRLTVL.

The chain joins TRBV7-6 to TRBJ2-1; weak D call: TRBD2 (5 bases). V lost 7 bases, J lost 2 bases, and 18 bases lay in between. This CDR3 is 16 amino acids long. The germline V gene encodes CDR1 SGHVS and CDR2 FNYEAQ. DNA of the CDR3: TGTGCCAGCATCCTAGAGGGTATGGCAGCCTACAATGAGCAGTTCTTC. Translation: CASILEGMAAYNEQFF.

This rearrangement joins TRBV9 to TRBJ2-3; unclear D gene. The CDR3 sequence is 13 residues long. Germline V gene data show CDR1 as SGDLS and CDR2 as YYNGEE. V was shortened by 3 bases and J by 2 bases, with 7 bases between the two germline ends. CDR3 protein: CASSARHTDTQYF. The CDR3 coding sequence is TGTGCCAGCAGCGCAAGACACACAGATACGCAGTATTTT.

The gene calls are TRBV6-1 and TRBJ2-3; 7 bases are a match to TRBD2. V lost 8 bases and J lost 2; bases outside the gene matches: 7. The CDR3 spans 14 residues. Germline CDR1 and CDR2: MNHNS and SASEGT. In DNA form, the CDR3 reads TGTGCCAGCTCCTTCGGGGGGAACACAGATACGCAGTATTTT. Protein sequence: CASSFGGNTDTQYF.

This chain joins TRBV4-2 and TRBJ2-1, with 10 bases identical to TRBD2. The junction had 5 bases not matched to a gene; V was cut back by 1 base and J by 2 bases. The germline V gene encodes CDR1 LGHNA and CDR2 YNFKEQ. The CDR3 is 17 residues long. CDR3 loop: CASSQAQRGGPYNEQFF. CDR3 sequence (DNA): TGTGCCAGCAGCCAAGCGCAGCGGGGGGGCCCCTACAATGAGCAGTTCTTC.

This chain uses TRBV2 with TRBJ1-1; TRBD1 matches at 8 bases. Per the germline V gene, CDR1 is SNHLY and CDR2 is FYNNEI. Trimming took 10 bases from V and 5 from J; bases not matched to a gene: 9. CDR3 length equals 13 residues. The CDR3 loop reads CANTQGARTEAFF. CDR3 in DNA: TGTGCCAATACTCAGGGGGCTAGGACTGAAGCTTTCTTT.

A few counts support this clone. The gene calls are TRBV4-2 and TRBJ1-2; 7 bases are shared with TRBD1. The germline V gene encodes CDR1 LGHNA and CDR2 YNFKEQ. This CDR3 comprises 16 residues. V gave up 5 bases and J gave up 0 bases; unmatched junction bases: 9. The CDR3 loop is CASSRTGTESNYGYTF. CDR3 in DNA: TGTGCCAGCAGCAGAACCGGGACAGAGTCTAACTATGGCTACACCTTC.

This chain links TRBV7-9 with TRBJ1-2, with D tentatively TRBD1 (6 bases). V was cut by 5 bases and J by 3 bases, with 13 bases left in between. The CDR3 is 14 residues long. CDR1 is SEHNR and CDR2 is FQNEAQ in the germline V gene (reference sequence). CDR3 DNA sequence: TGTGCCAGCAGCCCCGGCAGGGGAGACTATGGCTACACCTTC. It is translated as CASSPGRGDYGYTF.

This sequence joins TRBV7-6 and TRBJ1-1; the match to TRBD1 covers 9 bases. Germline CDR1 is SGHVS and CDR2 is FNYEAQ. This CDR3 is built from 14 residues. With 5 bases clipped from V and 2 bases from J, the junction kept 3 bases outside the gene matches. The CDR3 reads CASSATGGNTEAFF. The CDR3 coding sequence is TGTGCCAGCAGCGCGACAGGGGGAAACACTGAAGCTTTCTTT. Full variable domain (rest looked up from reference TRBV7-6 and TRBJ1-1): GAGVSQSPRYKVTKRGQDVALRCDPISGHVSLYWYRQALGQGPEFLTYFNYEAQQDKSGLPNDRFSAERPEGSISTLTIQRTEQRDSAMYRCASSATGGNTEAFFGQGTRLTVV.

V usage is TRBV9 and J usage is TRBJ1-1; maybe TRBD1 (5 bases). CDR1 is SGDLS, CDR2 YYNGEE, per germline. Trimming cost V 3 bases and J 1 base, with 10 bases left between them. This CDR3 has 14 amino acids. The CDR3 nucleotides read TGTGCCAGCAGCGAGAAGGGGAGGAACACTGAAGCTTTCTTT. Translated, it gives CASSEKGRNTEAFF.

CDR3 sequence reads: CSAAGSVNEKLFF. In nucleotides, the CDR3 is TGCAGCGCTGCAGGGTCTGTTAATGAAAAACTGTTTTTT. V gene TRBV29-1 combines with J gene TRBJ1-4; a possible D gene is TRBD1 (5 bases). Per the germline V gene, CDR1 is SQVTM and CDR2 is ANQGSEA. Trimming stripped 7 bases from V and 4 bases from J, with 13 bases between. CDR3 length equals 13 residues.

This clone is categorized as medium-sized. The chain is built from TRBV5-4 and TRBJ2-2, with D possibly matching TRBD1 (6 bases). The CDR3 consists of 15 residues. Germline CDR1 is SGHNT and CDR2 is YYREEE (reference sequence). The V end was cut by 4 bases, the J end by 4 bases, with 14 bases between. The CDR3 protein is CASSPGVESTGELFF. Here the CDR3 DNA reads TGTGCCAGCAGCCCAGGGGTCGAGAGCACCGGGGAGCTGTTTTTT.

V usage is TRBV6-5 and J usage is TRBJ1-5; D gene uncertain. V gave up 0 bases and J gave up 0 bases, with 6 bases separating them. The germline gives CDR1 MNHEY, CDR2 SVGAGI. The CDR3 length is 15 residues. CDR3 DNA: TGTGCCAGCAGTTACTCGACCAATAGCAATCAGCCCCAGCATTTT. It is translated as CASSYSTNSNQPQHF.

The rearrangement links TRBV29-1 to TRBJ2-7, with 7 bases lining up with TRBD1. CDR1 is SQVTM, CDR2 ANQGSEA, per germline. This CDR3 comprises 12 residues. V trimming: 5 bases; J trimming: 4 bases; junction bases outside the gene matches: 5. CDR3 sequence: CSVLEQGYEQYF. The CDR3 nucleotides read TGCAGCGTTTTAGAACAGGGGTACGAGCAGTACTTC.

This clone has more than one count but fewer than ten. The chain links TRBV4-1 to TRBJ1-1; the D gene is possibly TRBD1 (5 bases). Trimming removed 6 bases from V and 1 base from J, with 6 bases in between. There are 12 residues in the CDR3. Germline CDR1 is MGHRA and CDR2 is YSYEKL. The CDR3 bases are TGCGCCAGCAGGCAGGGGAACACTGAAGCTTTCTTT. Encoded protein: CASRQGNTEAFF.

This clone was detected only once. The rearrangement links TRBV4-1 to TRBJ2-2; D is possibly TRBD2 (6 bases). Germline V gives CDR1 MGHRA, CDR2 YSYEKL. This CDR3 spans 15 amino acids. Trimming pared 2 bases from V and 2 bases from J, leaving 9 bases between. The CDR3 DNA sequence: TGCGCCAGCAGCCAATGGGCGGGAAACACCGGGGAGCTGTTTTTT. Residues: CASSQWAGNTGELFF.

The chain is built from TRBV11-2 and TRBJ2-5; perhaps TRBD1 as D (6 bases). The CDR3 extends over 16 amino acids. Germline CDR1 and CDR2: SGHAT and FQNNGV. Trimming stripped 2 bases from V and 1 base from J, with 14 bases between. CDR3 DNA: TGTGCCAGCAGCTTAAAGGTGGGGGCGGGCCAAGAGACCCAGTACTTC. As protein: CASSLKVGAGQETQYF.